The 29 T cell receptor beta chains given below trace back to one sample, sequenced in a study of cytomegalovirus exposure and HLA in healthy donors. PCR employed 60 Vbeta and 13 Jbeta primers. Sequencing used immunoSEQ multiplex PCR; TCRdb keeps in-frame clones, though not all of them. The table lists approximately 100,000 clones, about 77% of them singletons. Source material: PBMCs. Every receptor here comes from a woman between 35 and 50 years old in good health and CMV-seronegative.

Only a few counts were recorded for this clone. The chain recombines TRBV2 with TRBJ2-3, with D uncertain. The CDR3 spans 13 residues. Trimming took 4 bases from V and 2 from J, leaving 7 bases between them. Per the germline V gene, CDR1 is SNHLY and CDR2 is FYNNEI. In nucleotides, the CDR3 is TGTGCCAGCAGTGCACAAACCACAGATACGCAGTATTTT. Translating it yields CASSAQTTDTQYF.

The genes are TRBV7-9 and TRBJ1-1; D ambiguous. The germline gives CDR1 SEHNR, CDR2 FQNEAQ (reference sequence). V was pared by 2 bases and J by 4 bases, with 8 bases between. The CDR3 sequence is 13 residues long. CDR3 DNA sequence: TGTGCCAGCAGCTTAAAACGGGGCACTGAAGCTTTCTTT. Residues: CASSLKRGTEAFF.

This chain joins TRBV6-6 and TRBJ2-2, with 7 bases aligning to TRBD2. Trimming cost V 6 bases and J 1 base; bases outside gene matches: 5. CDR3 length: 15 residues. CDR1 is MNHNY and CDR2 is SVGAGI in the germline V gene (reference sequence). CDR3 amino acids: CASSQQRGNTGELFF. The CDR3 bases are TGTGCCAGCAGCCAGCAGCGGGGGAACACCGGGGAGCTGTTTTTT.

The chain combines TRBV2 with TRBJ1-1; D unclear. Trimming stripped 2 bases from V and 1 base from J, with 8 bases between. Germline assignment: CDR1 SNHLY and CDR2 FYNNEI. The CDR3 contains 14 residues. The CDR3 sequence is CASSERLRNTEAFF. The CDR3 nucleotides read TGTGCCAGCAGTGAACGGTTAAGGAACACTGAAGCTTTCTTT.

This clone was recorded only once. The rearrangement links TRBV11-1 to TRBJ2-2, with 10 bases identical to TRBD2. The CDR3 length is 15 residues. CDR1 is SGHAT and CDR2 is FQDESV in the germline V gene (reference sequence). V lost 5 bases to trimming and J lost 6 bases; unmatched junction nucleotides: 6. The CDR3 region is CASSTSGGVAGELFF. In DNA, the CDR3 is TGTGCCAGCAGCACCAGCGGGGGGGTTGCCGGGGAGCTGTTTTTT. The full variable domain, rest sourced from reference TRBV11-1 and TRBJ2-2, is EAEVAQSPRYKITEKSQAVAFWCDPISGHATLYWYRQILGQGPELLVQFQDESVVDDSQLPKDRFSAERLKGVDSTLKIQPAELGDSAMYLCASSTSGGVAGELFFGEGSRLTVL.

This chain links TRBV19 with TRBJ1-5; 8 positions match TRBD1. The CDR3 is 14 residues long. Germline V gene data show CDR1 as LNHDA and CDR2 as SQIVND (reference sequence). V was pared by 5 bases and J by 4 bases, with 4 bases of the junction left unmatched. CDR3 DNA: TGTGCCAGTAGTGACAGGGGAGTGAATCAGCCCCAGCATTTT. It translates to CASSDRGVNQPQHF.

This chain uses TRBV25-1 with TRBJ1-1; possible D gene TRBD1, 6 bases. Deletions cut 3 bases from V and 7 bases from J, with 12 bases between. Germline V gene lookup returns CDR1 MGHDK and CDR2 SYGVNS. This CDR3 comprises 13 residues. The DNA of the CDR3 is TGTGCCAGCAGTGACGGGACACCACTTGAAGCTTTCTTT. This gives the protein CASSDGTPLEAFF. Combining the CDR3 with reference TRBV25-1 and TRBJ1-1 gives the whole variable domain EADIYQTPRYLVIGTGKKITLECSQTMGHDKMYWYQQDPGMELHLIHYSYGVNSTEKGDLSSESTVSRIRTEHFPLTLESARPSHTSQYLCASSDGTPLEAFFGQGTRLTVV.

This clone was observed a handful of times. J is TRBJ2-1 and V is TRBV2; 11 nucleotides align to TRBD1. V was pared by 5 bases and J by 5 bases, with 8 bases of the junction left unmatched. This CDR3 region has 16 residues. Per the germline V gene, CDR1 is SNHLY and CDR2 is FYNNEI. For the CDR3, the DNA is TGTGCCAGCAGTAGAGACGTGGGACAGGGGGACAATGAGCAGTTCTTC. Encoded protein: CASSRDVGQGDNEQFF.

The CDR3 region has the DNA TGTGCCAGCAAGGGACAGGGGTCCCTCAATCAGCCCCAGCATTTT. It encodes CASKGQGSLNQPQHF. The rearrangement joins TRBV6-1 to TRBJ1-5; 10 bases fit TRBD1. The CDR3 length is 15 residues. V shed 7 bases and J 3 bases; nucleotides not matched to a gene: 6. Germline CDR1 and CDR2: MNHNS and SASEGT.

J is TRBJ2-5 and V is TRBV6-5; 10 nucleotides agree with TRBD1. The J call could be wrong; TRBJ2-7 is a better fit for the DNA end. This CDR3 region has 16 residues. Looked up from germline, CDR1 is MNHEY and CDR2 is SVGAGI. The CDR3 region is CASSYSTGGGHYEQYF. DNA for the CDR3: TGTGCCAGCAGTTACTCGACAGGGGGCGGGCACTACGAGCAGTACTTC.

This clone is a singleton in its sample. The rearrangement uses TRBV5-1 and TRBJ2-5; tentatively, D is TRBD2 (5 bases). This CDR3 region has 15 residues. The germline gives CDR1 SGHRS, CDR2 YFSETQ. V was shortened by 3 bases and J by 5 bases, with 17 bases between the two germline ends. For the CDR3, the DNA is TGCGCCAGCAGCTCGGGCCTACGGGAACGGGAGACCCAGTACTTC. As protein: CASSSGLRERETQYF. Combining the CDR3 with reference TRBV5-1 and TRBJ2-5 gives the whole variable domain KAGVTQTPRYLIKTRGQQVTLSCSPISGHRSVSWYQQTPGQGLQFLFEYFSETQRNKGNFPGRFSGRQFSNSRSEMNVSTLELGDSALYLCASSSGLRERETQYFGPGTRLLVL.

The chain links TRBV5-6 to TRBJ1-1; D remains unclear. V lost 2 bases and J lost 6, with 23 bases in between. Looked up from germline, CDR1 is SGHDT and CDR2 is YYEEEE. This CDR3 has 17 amino acids. CDR3 protein: CASSFSGLWRTIAEAFF. CDR3 DNA sequence: TGTGCCAGCAGCTTCTCCGGACTCTGGAGAACTATTGCTGAAGCTTTCTTT.

The J gene is TRBJ1-4, the V gene TRBV4-3; 8 bases are shared with TRBD1. V gave up 4 bases and J gave up 7 bases; unmatched junction bases: 8. CDR3 length: 15 residues. Germline CDR1 and CDR2: LGHNA and YSLEER. Here the CDR3 DNA reads TGCGCCAGCAGCCCCGGACAGGGTCGGACTGAAAAACTGTTTTTT. Residues: CASSPGQGRTEKLFF.

J is TRBJ2-7 and V is TRBV6-1; 7 bases line up with TRBD1. Trimming cost V 4 bases and J 7 bases; bases outside gene matches: 16. Germline CDR1 reads MNHNS; CDR2 reads SASEGT. This CDR3 spans 16 amino acids. The DNA of the CDR3 is TGTGCCAGCAGTGTCCTATCCGGACAGGCTTTTTGGGAGCAGTACTTC. It translates to CASSVLSGQAFWEQYF.

The chain employs TRBV6-4 and TRBJ2-1, with 9 bases fitting TRBD1. The CDR3 spans 16 residues. Germline trimming cut 0 bases from V and 9 bases from J; bases unmatched to any gene: 9. Germline CDR1 reads MRHNA; CDR2 reads SNTAGT. Written as DNA, the CDR3 is TGTGCCAGCAGTGACTCGGCCGGGACAGGGTCTGGTGAGCAGTTCTTC. Its protein is CASSDSAGTGSGEQFF.

The chain uses TRBV7-8 and TRBJ1-4, with D perhaps TRBD1 (5 bases). The CDR3 sequence is 19 residues long. V shed 2 bases and J shed 0 bases, with 19 bases lying between them. Germline CDR1 reads SGHVS; CDR2 reads FQNEAQ. CDR3 protein: CASSLRGRDRPATNEKLFF. In DNA, the CDR3 is TGTGCCAGCAGCTTAAGGGGTCGAGACAGACCTGCAACTAATGAAAAACTGTTTTTT.

This chain joins TRBV29-1 and TRBJ1-2; D may be TRBD1 (6 bases). V shed 2 bases and J shed 4 bases, with 14 bases lying between them. CDR1 and CDR2 (germline): SQVTM, ANQGSEA. The CDR3 is 14 amino acids. The CDR3 coding sequence is TGCAGCGTTGAAAGGCAGGGGAAAAGCTATGGCTACACCTTC. This sequence encodes CSVERQGKSYGYTF.

The rearrangement uses TRBV6-1 and TRBJ1-1; perhaps TRBD1 as D (6 bases). Germline V CDR1 and CDR2: MNHNS, SASEGT. The V and J ends lost 9 bases and 8 bases respectively, with 16 bases between them. The CDR3 consists of 12 residues. This chain's CDR3 is CARATTGTEAFF. CDR3 nucleotides: TGTGCCAGGGCCACGACCGGGACAGAAGCTTTCTTT.

The V and J genes are TRBV7-9 and TRBJ1-2; 8 nucleotides align to TRBD1. CDR3 length: 15 amino acids. After removal of 4 bases from V and 4 bases from J, the junction contained 8 bases not matched to a gene. CDR1 and CDR2 (germline): SEHNR, FQNEAQ (reference sequence). CDR3 bases: TGTGCCAGCAGCTCCTCCCCGACAGGGGTCTATGGCTACACCTTC. Translation gives CASSSSPTGVYGYTF.

This clone has just one count. The V and J genes are TRBV6-1 and TRBJ2-1, with D possibly matching TRBD2 (7 bases). There are 15 residues in the CDR3. Trimming removed 3 bases from V and 6 bases from J, with 15 bases in between. Germline V lookup: CDR1 MNHNS, CDR2 SASEGT. CDR3 protein: CASSDSGGPINEQFF. CDR3 coding DNA: TGTGCCAGCAGTGACTCCGGGGGGCCGATCAATGAGCAGTTCTTC.

Here the CDR3 reads CASNEQTSVETQYF. The DNA of the CDR3 is TGCGCCAGCAACGAACAGACTAGCGTGGAGACCCAGTACTTC. V gene TRBV5-1 combines with J gene TRBJ2-5; 8 nucleotides align to TRBD2. This CDR3 contains 14 residues. Germline values: CDR1 SGHRS, CDR2 YFSETQ. J was trimmed by 5 bases and V by 6 bases; bases with no gene match: 9.

The V and J genes are TRBV27 and TRBJ2-1; 9 nucleotides match TRBD1. Per the germline V gene, CDR1 is MNHEY and CDR2 is SMNVEV (reference sequence). J was trimmed by 7 bases and V by 5 bases; bases with no gene match: 9. The CDR3 is 15 residues long. The CDR3 region is CASSLTGGASNEQFF. The CDR3 DNA is TGTGCCAGCAGTCTAACAGGGGGCGCCTCGAATGAGCAGTTCTTC.

The rearrangement links TRBV27 to TRBJ2-5; the match to TRBD2 covers 14 bases. CDR3 length: 16 amino acids. CDR1 and CDR2 (germline): MNHEY, SMNVEV (reference sequence). J gave up 2 bases and V 4 bases, and 3 bases lay outside the gene matches. CDR3 protein: CASSSGTSGGQETQYF. Written as DNA, the CDR3 is TGTGCCAGCAGTTCGGGGACTAGCGGGGGACAAGAGACCCAGTACTTC.

The chain couples TRBV6-5 to TRBJ2-7; D gene uncertain. The CDR3 is 13 residues long. Per the germline V gene, CDR1 is MNHEY and CDR2 is SVGAGI. Trimming left V 4 bases short and J 4 bases short, with 11 bases between. CDR3 sequence reads: CASSFNSWYEQYF. The CDR3, as DNA: TGTGCCAGCAGTTTCAACTCTTGGTACGAGCAGTACTTC.

J is TRBJ2-5 and V is TRBV7-2; D is ambiguous. The germline V and J ends were trimmed by 6 bases and 4 bases, with 9 bases remaining between them. The CDR3 sequence is 12 residues long. Germline V gene lookup returns CDR1 SGHTA and CDR2 FQGNSA. CDR3: CASSSLLETQYF. CDR3 DNA: TGTGCCAGCAGTTCCCTTCTAGAGACCCAGTACTTC.

The CDR3 sequence: CASGRGLSEQYF. The CDR3 nucleotides read TGTGCCTCCGGAAGGGGGTTATCCGAGCAGTACTTC. The chain couples TRBV7-8 to TRBJ2-7; TRBD1 is a possible D gene (6 bases). Germline V gives CDR1 SGHVS, CDR2 FQNEAQ. Between the trimmed V and J ends, which lost 11 bases and 6 bases, there was a span of 17 bases. The length of the CDR3 is 12 residues. Full variable domain (outside the CDR3, taken from reference TRBV7-8 and TRBJ2-7): GAGVSQSPRYKVAKRGQDVALRCDPISGHVSLFWYQQALGQGPEFLTYFQNEAQLDKSGLPSDRFFAERPEGSVSTLKIQRTQQEDSAVYLCASGRGLSEQYFGPGTRLTVT.

Notes on this clone: This likely traces to a read error, being one base from a far larger clone. The chain links TRBV2 to TRBJ1-3; D call uncertain. Germline loops: CDR1 SNHLY, CDR2 FYNNEI. The CDR3 totals 13 residues. The CDR3 loop reads CASSQAHGNTIYF. The CDR3 DNA reads TGTGCCAGCAGTCAAGCACACGGAAACACCATATATTTT.

This chain links TRBV30 with TRBJ1-2; D is unresolved. Deletions cut 1 base from V and 4 bases from J, with 16 bases between. The V gene's germline CDR1 is GTSNPN and CDR2 SVGIG (reference sequence). CDR3 length: 15 amino acids. CDR3 region: CAWSERFRVGYGYTF. CDR3 nucleotide sequence: TGTGCCTGGAGTGAACGGTTCCGGGTGGGCTATGGCTACACCTTC.

V and J are TRBV5-1 and TRBJ1-1; no clear D. The length of the CDR3 is 13 residues. Per the germline V gene, CDR1 is SGHRS and CDR2 is YFSETQ. V lost 0 bases and J 6 bases, leaving 9 bases between the germline ends. The CDR3 DNA reads as TGCGCCAGCAGCTTGGTAGGGAGGTCTGAAGCTTTCTTT. This encodes CASSLVGRSEAFF. Drawing the rest from reference TRBV5-1 and TRBJ1-1, the complete variable domain is KAGVTQTPRYLIKTRGQQVTLSCSPISGHRSVSWYQQTPGQGLQFLFEYFSETQRNKGNFPGRFSGRQFSNSRSEMNVSTLELGDSALYLCASSLVGRSEAFFGQGTRLTVV.